Listed below are T cell receptor beta chains from one sample, sequenced in a study of T cells in Graves' hyperthyroidism and ophthalmopathy. TCRdb fed the multiplex PCR reads into MiXCR, producing one record per CDR3 protein. The top ten clones hold around 7.7% of a sample with a few hundred thousand distinct CDR3 sequences, roughly 46% of them seen once. Sequenced: peripheral blood or thyroid tissue (not recorded which). The receptor set was obtained from a woman aged 18 to 35 with Graves' hyperthyroidism. CDR3s include the opening cysteine and the closing phenylalanine or tryptophan. D genes are given only for firm matches. The size entry is marked missing in some rows and otherwise reads once, few, many or a size class.

d_call j_call v_call clone_size cdr3_nt cdr3_aa
TRBD1 TRBJ1-2 TRBV20-1 - TGCAGTGCTAGAGATCTCGTCCAGGGGGGGGTCGCTGAAGCTTTC CSARDLVQGGVAEAF
TRBD2 TRBJ2-7 TRBV7-6 many TGTGCCAGCGCCCTGTGGGGGACTAGCTCATTTTACGAGCAGTACTTC CASALWGTSSFYEQYF
TRBD2 TRBJ2-7 TRBV5-5 many TGTGCCAGCAGCCAAACGCGGACTAGCGGGAGTAGGCTCGAGCAGTACTTC CASSQTRTSGSRLEQYF
- TRBJ2-5 TRBV14 many TGTGCCAGCAGCAAGAGGGGCCAAGAGACCCAGTACTTC CASSKRGQETQYF
TRBD2 TRBJ2-1 TRBV20-1 - TGCAGTGCTTCCGTCCCGGGACTAGGCATTGAGCAGTTCTTC CSASVPGLGIEQFF
- TRBJ1-5 TRBV3-1 few TGTGCCAGCAGCCAAGGCAGGTTTTTGAATCAGCCCCAGCATTTT CASSQGRFLNQPQHF
- TRBJ2-5 TRBV30 few TGTGCCTGGAGCGAAGAAGAGACCCAGTACTTC CAWSEEETQYF
TRBD2 TRBJ2-7 TRBV11-2 many TGTGCCAGCAGCTTAGCGGTTCTAGCGGACGAGCAGTACTTC CASSLAVLADEQYF
- TRBJ2-5 TRBV20-1 many TGCAGTGCTAGCCTCCTAGTCCAAGAGACCCAGTACTTC CSASLLVQETQYF
- TRBJ2-7 TRBV6-1 many TGTGCCAGCAGTGAACCCTCATGGGAGCAGTACTTC CASSEPSWEQYF
- TRBJ1-2 TRBV5-1 many TGCGCCAGCAGCCCCGGGGCGCTTGATTATGGCTACACCTTC CASSPGALDYGYTF
- TRBJ2-7 TRBV7-2 - TGTGCCAGCAGCTTAAACGGGTTTTACGAGCAGTACTTC CASSLNGFYEQYF
- TRBJ1-5 TRBV20-1 many TGCAGTGCTAGTCGAAGAAGGGTAGGGGGAACTAGCAATCAGCCCCAGCATTTT CSASRRRVGGTSNQPQHF
- TRBJ2-3 TRBV14 few TGTGCCAGCAGCCATGCAGATACGCAGTATTTT CASSHADTQYF
- TRBJ2-3 TRBV19 - TGTGCCACCTCCATACGGCGGCGCACAGATACGCAGTATTTT CATSIRRRTDTQYF
- TRBJ2-7 TRBV4-2 - TGTGCCAGCAGCCAACGTACACGGTCCTACGAGCAGTACTTC CASSQRTRSYEQYF
TRBD2 TRBJ2-7 TRBV2 many TGTGCCAGCATCGGCAGAACGGGAGGGCCGGGCGAGCAGTACTTC CASIGRTGGPGEQYF
TRBD1 TRBJ1-4 TRBV7-9 - TGTGCCAGCAGCCCATCGGGGACAGTTAATGAAAAACTGTTTTTT CASSPSGTVNEKLFF
- TRBJ2-2 TRBV24-1 - TGTGCCACCAGTGATCCCGCGCCCGGCACCGGGGAGCTGTTTTTT CATSDPAPGTGELFF
TRBD2 TRBJ2-6 TRBV5-6 many TGTGCCAGCAGCCCAGTGGGACTAGGTGGGGCCAACGTCCTGACTTTC CASSPVGLGGANVLTF
- TRBJ2-1 TRBV29-1 - TGCAGCGTTGAGATAATTGACTACAATGAGCAGTTCTTC CSVEIIDYNEQFF
- TRBJ1-4 TRBV9 - TGTGCCAGCAGCGTAGGGTGGCTAGCGGGAGACAATGAAAAACTGTTTTTT CASSVGWLAGDNEKLFF
- TRBJ1-1 TRBV2 - TGTGCCAGCAGCTTAGGTCGGAGCCCTGAAGCTTTCTTT CASSLGRSPEAFF
- TRBJ2-7 TRBV2 many TGTGCCAGCAGTGATCTCGGCGGCAGTTACGAGCAGTACTTC CASSDLGGSYEQYF
- TRBJ2-5 TRBV20-1 - TGCAGTGCTAGAGATGCAGGCGGGATGGAGACCCAGTACTTC CSARDAGGMETQYF
TRBD1 TRBJ2-7 TRBV12-3/TRBV12-4 many TGTGCCAGCACGGGGACAGGGTCTTTCTACGAGCAGTACTTC CASTGTGSFYEQYF
- TRBJ2-1 TRBV7-3 - TGTGCCAGCAGCCCGCTCCCCGGGAGTGGGCGCCGTGAGCAGTTCTTC CASSPLPGSGRREQFF
TRBD1 TRBJ1-2 TRBV29-1 many TGCAGCGTTGACACCGGACAGGGGTACTATGGCTACACCTTC CSVDTGQGYYGYTF
- TRBJ2-5 TRBV20-1 - TGCAGTGCACTCGAGGTCCGAACCCAAGAGACCCAGTACTTC CSALEVRTQETQYF
TRBD1 TRBJ1-2 TRBV29-1 - TGCAGCGTTGTAGGGGACAGCTATAACTATGGCTACACCTTC CSVVGDSYNYGYTF
- TRBJ2-3 TRBV7-3 - TGTGCCAGCAGCTCAGGACAGACTAGCACAGATACGCAGTATTTT CASSSGQTSTDTQYF
- TRBJ2-5 TRBV24-1 - TGTGCCACCAGTAGTATCAAGGGGACCCAGTACTTC CATSSIKGTQYF
- TRBJ2-4 TRBV20-1 - TGCAGTGCTAGAGTCATGGGGCCGACTATAGCCAAAAACATTCAGTACTTC CSARVMGPTIAKNIQYF
- TRBJ2-6 TRBV7-3 - TGTGCCAGCACTCCTCAGGGGGGGGCGGACACTGAAGCTTTC CASTPQGGADTEAF
- TRBJ1-2 TRBV29-1 - TGCAGCGTTGAAGGGGCTACAAATGCTATCGGCTACACCTTC CSVEGATNAIGYTF
TRBD2 TRBJ2-7 TRBV19 many TGTGCCAGTAGTATAGGGGCTAGCGGGACAAACGAGCAGTACTTC CASSIGASGTNEQYF